Each of the 15 T cell receptor beta chains below was sequenced from the same sample in a study of PD-1 blockade in classical Hodgkin lymphoma. TCRdb's copy holds only in-frame clones and misses some; the assay was immunoSEQ multiplex PCR. The data hold approximately 150,000 clones, with nearly 80% observed a single time. With no exception, relapse followed autologous stem cell transplantation in all patients, and brentuximab vedotin exposure varied. Sequencing was performed on peripheral blood mononuclear cells (PBMCs), taken before the second cycle of nivolumab. The source of these receptors is a human donor with classical Hodgkin lymphoma.

This rearrangement joins TRBV29-1 to TRBJ2-7; possibly TRBD1 for D (6 bases). Trimming removed 5 bases from V and 3 bases from J, with 14 bases in between. The germline V gene encodes CDR1 SQVTM and CDR2 ANQGSEA. There are 13 residues in the CDR3. The CDR3 loop reads CSVNPGQGYEQYF. CDR3 in DNA: TGCAGCGTTAATCCGGGACAAGGCTACGAGCAGTACTTC.

This clone was counted a single time. The chain recombines TRBV29-1 with TRBJ1-1, with 7 bases fitting TRBD1. V was pared by 3 bases and J by 3 bases, with 10 bases of the junction left unmatched. Per germline, CDR1 SQVTM and CDR2 ANQGSEA. CDR3 length equals 15 residues. CDR3 residues: CSVEDEQGFDTEAFF. DNA of the CDR3: TGCAGCGTTGAGGATGAACAGGGGTTTGACACTGAAGCTTTCTTT.

In this sample, this clone turned up a few times. The rearrangement links TRBV7-9 to TRBJ2-5; D remains ambiguous. This CDR3 comprises 15 residues. Trimming shortened V by 3 bases and J by 2 bases, and 13 bases separated the two germline ends. From germline, CDR1 is SEHNR and CDR2 FQNEAQ (reference sequence). CDR3 residues: CASSLFGIGQETQYF. In DNA form, the CDR3 reads TGTGCCAGCAGCTTGTTCGGCATAGGGCAAGAGACCCAGTACTTC.

This clone came up once. The chain employs TRBV7-9 and TRBJ2-7; 10 bases align to TRBD1. This CDR3 has 15 amino acids. Germline V CDR1 and CDR2: SEHNR, FQNEAQ (reference sequence). V was pared by 4 bases and J by 2 bases, with 5 bases of the junction left unmatched. The CDR3, as DNA: TGTGCCAGCAGCTCAGCCGGGACAGGGGCCTACGAGCAGTACTTC. This sequence encodes CASSSAGTGAYEQYF.

The table lists this clone with many counts. The chain is built from TRBV2 and TRBJ2-5, with D perhaps TRBD1 (5 bases). The germline V gene has CDR1 SNHLY and CDR2 FYNNEI. The CDR3 spans 14 residues. V lost 6 bases and J 2 bases, leaving 13 bases between the germline ends. The CDR3 nucleotides are TGTGCCAGCAGCGATGACAGCCCTCAAGAGACCCAGTACTTC. Translation gives CASSDDSPQETQYF.

The chain couples TRBV7-9 to TRBJ2-3, with 14 bases lining up with TRBD2. The CDR3 has 16 amino acids. The germline V gene encodes CDR1 SEHNR and CDR2 FQNEAQ (reference sequence). V was clipped by 5 bases and J by 6 bases; unmatched bases: 7. The CDR3 loop reads CASSGGGLAGADTQYF. CDR3 DNA: TGTGCCAGCAGCGGCGGGGGACTAGCGGGGGCTGATACGCAGTATTTT. Combining the CDR3 with reference TRBV7-9 and TRBJ2-3 gives the whole variable domain DTGVSQNPRHKITKRGQNVTFRCDPISEHNRLYWYRQTLGQGPEFLTYFQNEAQLEKSRLLSDRFSAERPKGSFSTLEIQRTEQGDSAMYLCASSGGGLAGADTQYFGPGTRLTVL.

This clone has just one count. This chain joins TRBV6-5 and TRBJ1-2, with D possibly TRBD1 on 5 matching bases. Trimming cost V 1 base and J 3 bases, with 9 bases left between them. There are 14 residues in the CDR3. Germline V gene data show CDR1 as MNHEY and CDR2 as SVGAGI. The CDR3 coding sequence is TGTGCCAGCAGTTACTTTGGGGGGGACTATGGCTACACCTTC. Translation: CASSYFGGDYGYTF.

For this clone: A far more abundant clone sits one base away, making this likely a read error. The V gene is TRBV5-4, the J gene TRBJ1-1, with D unresolved. This CDR3 region has 13 residues. Trimming took 0 bases from V and 1 from J, leaving 4 bases between them. Germline V gene data show CDR1 as SGHNT and CDR2 as YYREEE (reference sequence). CDR3 DNA sequence: TGTGCCAGCAGCTTGGGAGAGAACACTGAAGCTTTCTTT. Protein sequence: CASSLGENTEAFF.

This clone turned up a few times. The chain couples TRBV7-9 to TRBJ2-4, with D perhaps TRBD2 (5 bases). Germline V gene sequence: CDR1 SEHNR, CDR2 FQNEAQ (reference sequence). The CDR3 has 14 residues. V gave up 2 bases and J gave up 6 bases, with 11 bases separating them. The CDR3 protein is CASSLPEGSNIQYF. The CDR3 DNA sequence: TGTGCCAGCAGCTTACCCGAGGGATCAAACATTCAGTACTTC.

The chain carries TRBV6-5 and TRBJ2-5; 10 positions match TRBD2. The germline gives CDR1 MNHEY, CDR2 SVGAGI. CDR3 size: 13 residues. Trimming took 5 bases from V and 5 from J; bases not matched to a gene: 2. DNA for the CDR3: TGTGCCAGCAGTACAGCGGGGGGGGAGACCCAGTACTTC. This translates into CASSTAGGETQYF.

The CDR3 coding sequence is TGTGCCAGCAGTTGGGACAGGCTGAACACTGAAGCTTTCTTT. Residues: CASSWDRLNTEAFF. The chain uses TRBV6-5 and TRBJ1-1; 8 bases are shared with TRBD1. Germline loops: CDR1 MNHEY, CDR2 SVGAGI. V shed 4 bases, J shed 0 bases, and the junction held 1 base outside the gene matches. The CDR3 sequence is 14 residues long.

V usage is TRBV10-3 and J usage is TRBJ2-7, with TRBD2 matching over 10 bases. V was clipped by 2 bases and J by 3 bases; unmatched bases: 4. There are 15 residues in the CDR3. Germline CDR1 ENHRY, CDR2 SYGVKD. DNA for the CDR3: TGTGCCATCAGTGAGAGTTCTAGCGGGAGCTACGAGCAGTACTTC. The encoded protein is CAISESSSGSYEQYF.

The rearrangement links TRBV7-8 to TRBJ1-1; possibly TRBD1 for D (6 bases). This CDR3 spans 14 amino acids. CDR1 is SGHVS and CDR2 is FQNEAQ in the germline V gene. Trimming pared 6 bases from V and 0 bases from J, leaving 11 bases between. CDR3 sequence: CASSPQGMNTEAFF. In DNA form, the CDR3 reads TGTGCCAGCAGTCCCCAGGGGATGAACACTGAAGCTTTCTTT.

The chain combines TRBV13 with TRBJ1-2; TRBD1 might be the D (6 bases). The CDR3 has 18 amino acids. Germline V gene data show CDR1 as PRHDT and CDR2 as FYEKMQ (reference sequence). With 0 bases removed from V and 0 bases from J, the gap between germline ends came to 17 bases. CDR3 residues: CASSLGRDKLDANYGYTF. In nucleotides, the CDR3 is TGTGCCAGCAGCTTAGGCCGGGACAAACTAGACGCTAACTATGGCTACACCTTC. Variable domain in full (rest from reference TRBV13 and TRBJ1-2): AAGVIQSPRHLIKEKRETATLKCYPIPRHDTVYWYQQGPGQDPQFLISFYEKMQSDKGSIPDRFSAQQFSDYHSELNMSSLELGDSALYFCASSLGRDKLDANYGYTFGSGTRLTVV.

The chain is built from TRBV28 and TRBJ2-7, with 11 bases lining up with TRBD2. CDR3 length equals 15 residues. Losses at the gene ends were 6 bases for V and 1 base for J; bases not matched to a gene: 5. Germline assignment: CDR1 MDHEN and CDR2 SYDVKM. The CDR3 DNA is TGTGCCAGCAGCTCCGGGACTAGCGGTTCCTACGAGCAGTACTTC. It encodes CASSSGTSGSYEQYF.